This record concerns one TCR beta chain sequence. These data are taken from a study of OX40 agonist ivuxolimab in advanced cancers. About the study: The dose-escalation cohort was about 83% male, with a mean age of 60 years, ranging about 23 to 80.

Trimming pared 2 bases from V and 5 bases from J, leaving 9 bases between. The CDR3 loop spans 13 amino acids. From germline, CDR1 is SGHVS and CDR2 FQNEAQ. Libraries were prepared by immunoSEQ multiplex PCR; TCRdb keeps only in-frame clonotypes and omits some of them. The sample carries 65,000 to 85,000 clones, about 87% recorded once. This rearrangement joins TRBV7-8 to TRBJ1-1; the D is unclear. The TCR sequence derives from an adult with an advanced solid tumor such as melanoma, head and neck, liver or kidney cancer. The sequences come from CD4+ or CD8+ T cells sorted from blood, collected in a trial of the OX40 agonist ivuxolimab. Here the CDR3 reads CASSLIGRTEAFF. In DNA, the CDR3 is TGTGCCAGCAGCTTAATAGGGAGGACTGAAGCTTTCTTT.